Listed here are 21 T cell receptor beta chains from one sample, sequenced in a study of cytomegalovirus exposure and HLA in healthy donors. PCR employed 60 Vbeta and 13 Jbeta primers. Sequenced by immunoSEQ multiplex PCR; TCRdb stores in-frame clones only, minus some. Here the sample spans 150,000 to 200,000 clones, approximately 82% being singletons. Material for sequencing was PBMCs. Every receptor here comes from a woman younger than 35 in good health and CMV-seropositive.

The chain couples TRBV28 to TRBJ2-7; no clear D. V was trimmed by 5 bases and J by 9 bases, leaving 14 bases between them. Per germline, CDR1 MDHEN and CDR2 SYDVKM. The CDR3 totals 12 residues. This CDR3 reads CASSPPRPGQYF. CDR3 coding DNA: TGTGCCAGCAGTCCGCCCCGTCCGGGGCAGTACTTC.

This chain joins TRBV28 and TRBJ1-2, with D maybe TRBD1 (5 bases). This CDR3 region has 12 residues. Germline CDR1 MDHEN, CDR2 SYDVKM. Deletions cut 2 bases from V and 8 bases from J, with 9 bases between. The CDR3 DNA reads TGTGCCAGCAGTTTAGCAGGGTACGGCTACACCTTC. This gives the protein CASSLAGYGYTF.

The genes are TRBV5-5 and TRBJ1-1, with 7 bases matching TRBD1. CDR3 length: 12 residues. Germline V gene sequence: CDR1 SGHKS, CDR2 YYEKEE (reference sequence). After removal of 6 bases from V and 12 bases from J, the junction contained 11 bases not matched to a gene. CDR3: CASNLEPDRTFF. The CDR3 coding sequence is TGTGCCAGCAACCTTGAGCCGGACAGGACTTTCTTT.

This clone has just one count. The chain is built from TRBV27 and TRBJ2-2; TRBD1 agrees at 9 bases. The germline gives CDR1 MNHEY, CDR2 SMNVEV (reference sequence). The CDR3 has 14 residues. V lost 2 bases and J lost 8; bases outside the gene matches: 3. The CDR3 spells CASSLRGQGGELFF. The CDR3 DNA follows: TGTGCCAGCAGTTTACGGGGACAGGGTGGGGAGCTGTTTTTT.

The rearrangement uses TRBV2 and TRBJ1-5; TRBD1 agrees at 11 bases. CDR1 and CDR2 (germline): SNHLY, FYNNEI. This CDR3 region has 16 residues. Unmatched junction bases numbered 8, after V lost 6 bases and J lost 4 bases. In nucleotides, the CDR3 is TGTGCCAGCAGCAAGGACAGGGGGCCGCGGAATCAGCCCCAGCATTTT. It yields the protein CASSKDRGPRNQPQHF.

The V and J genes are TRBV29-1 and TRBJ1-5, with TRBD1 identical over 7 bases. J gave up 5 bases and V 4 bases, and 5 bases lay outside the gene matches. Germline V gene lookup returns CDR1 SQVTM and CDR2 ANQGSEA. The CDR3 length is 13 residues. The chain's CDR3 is CSVGDSLDQPQHF. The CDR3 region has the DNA TGCAGCGTTGGGGACAGCCTGGATCAGCCCCAGCATTTT. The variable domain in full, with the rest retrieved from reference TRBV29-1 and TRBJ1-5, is SAVISQKPSRDICQRGTSLTIQCQVDSQVTMMFWYRQQPGQSLTLIATANQGSEATYESGFVIDKFPISRPNLTFSTLTVSNMSPEDSSIYLCSVGDSLDQPQHFGDGTRLSIL.

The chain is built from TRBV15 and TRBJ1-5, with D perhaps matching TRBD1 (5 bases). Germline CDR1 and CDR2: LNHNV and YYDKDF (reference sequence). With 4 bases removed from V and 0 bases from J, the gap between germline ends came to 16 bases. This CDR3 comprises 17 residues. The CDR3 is CATSTPRKDNSNQPQHF. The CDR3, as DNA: TGTGCCACCAGCACCCCTAGAAAGGACAATAGCAATCAGCCCCAGCATTTT.

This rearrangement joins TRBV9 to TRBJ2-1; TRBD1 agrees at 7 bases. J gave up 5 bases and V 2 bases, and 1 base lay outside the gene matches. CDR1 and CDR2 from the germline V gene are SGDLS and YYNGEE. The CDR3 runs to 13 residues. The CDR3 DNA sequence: TGTGCCAGCAGCGTGGGGACAGACAATGAGCAGTTCTTC. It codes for CASSVGTDNEQFF. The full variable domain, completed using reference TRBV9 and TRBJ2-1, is DSGVTQTPKHLITATGQRVTLRCSPRSGDLSVYWYQQSLDQGLQFLIQYYNGEERAKGNILERFSAQQFPDLHSELNLSSLELGDSALYFCASSVGTDNEQFFGPGTRLTVL.

The CDR3 region is CASSLRGQDTEAFF. DNA of the CDR3: TGTGCCAGCAGCTTAAGGGGGCAGGACACTGAAGCTTTCTTT. The chain carries TRBV7-9 and TRBJ1-1; 7 nucleotides align to TRBD1. The germline gives CDR1 SEHNR, CDR2 FQNEAQ (reference sequence). The ends lost 2 bases at V and 3 bases at J; junction bases unmatched: 3. The CDR3 loop spans 14 amino acids. The full variable domain, completed using reference TRBV7-9 and TRBJ1-1, is DTGVSQNPRHKITKRGQNVTFRCDPISEHNRLYWYRQTLGQGPEFLTYFQNEAQLEKSRLLSDRFSAERPKGSFSTLEIQRTEQGDSAMYLCASSLRGQDTEAFFGQGTRLTVV.

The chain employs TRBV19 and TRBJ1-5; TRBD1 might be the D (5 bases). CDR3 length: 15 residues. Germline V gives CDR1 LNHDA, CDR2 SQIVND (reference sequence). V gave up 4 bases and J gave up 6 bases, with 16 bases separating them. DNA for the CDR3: TGTGCCAGTAGTAATAAGGGGCTGTTGGGTCAGCCCCAGCATTTT. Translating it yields CASSNKGLLGQPQHF.

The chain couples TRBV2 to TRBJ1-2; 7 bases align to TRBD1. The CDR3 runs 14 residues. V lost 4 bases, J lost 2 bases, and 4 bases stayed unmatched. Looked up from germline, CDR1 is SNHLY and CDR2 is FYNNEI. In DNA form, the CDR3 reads TGTGCCAGCAGTGGGGACAGTACCAACTATGGCTACACCTTC. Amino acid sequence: CASSGDSTNYGYTF.

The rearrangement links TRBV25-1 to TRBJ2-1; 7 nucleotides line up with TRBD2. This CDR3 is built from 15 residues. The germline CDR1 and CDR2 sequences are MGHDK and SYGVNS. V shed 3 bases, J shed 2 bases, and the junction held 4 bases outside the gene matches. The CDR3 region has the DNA TGTGCCAGCAGTGATGGGGGGGGAGCCTACAATGAGCAGTTCTTC. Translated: CASSDGGGAYNEQFF.

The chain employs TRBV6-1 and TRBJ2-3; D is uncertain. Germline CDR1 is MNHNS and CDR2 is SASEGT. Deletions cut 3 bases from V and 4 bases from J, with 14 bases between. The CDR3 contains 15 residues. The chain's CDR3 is CASSDLTSPPDTQYF. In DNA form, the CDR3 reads TGTGCCAGCAGTGATTTGACTTCCCCCCCAGATACGCAGTATTTT.

DNA for the CDR3: TGTGCCAGCAGCTTTGGCCCCTCGACAGGGGGAGTGACTGAAGCTTTCTTT. The encoded protein is CASSFGPSTGGVTEAFF. The rearrangement joins TRBV5-6 to TRBJ1-1; 9 nucleotides agree with TRBD1. The CDR3 length is 17 residues. With 2 bases clipped from V and 5 bases from J, the junction kept 13 bases outside the gene matches. Germline-derived CDR1 and CDR2 are SGHDT and YYEEEE.

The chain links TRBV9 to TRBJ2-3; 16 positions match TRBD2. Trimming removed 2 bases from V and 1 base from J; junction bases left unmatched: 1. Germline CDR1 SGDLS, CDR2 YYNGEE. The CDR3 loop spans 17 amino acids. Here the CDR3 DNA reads TGTGCCAGCAGCGTCGGGACTAGCGGGGGGGGCACAGATACGCAGTATTTT. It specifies CASSVGTSGGGTDTQYF.

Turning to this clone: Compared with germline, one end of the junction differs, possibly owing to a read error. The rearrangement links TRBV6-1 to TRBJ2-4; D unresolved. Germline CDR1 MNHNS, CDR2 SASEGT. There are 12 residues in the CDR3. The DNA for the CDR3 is TGTGCCAGCAGTTTAGACGGAAACAGTCAGTACTTC. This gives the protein CASSLDGNSQYF.

The CDR3 coding sequence is TGTGCCATCAGTCAGAACAGCTTCCCCTACGAGCAGTACGTC. Translated: CAISQNSFPYEQYV. The chain couples TRBV10-3 to TRBJ2-7; D gene unclear. The CDR3 runs to 14 residues. Germline-derived CDR1 and CDR2 are ENHRY and SYGVKD. The V end lost 5 bases, the J end lost 2 bases, and 13 bases lay between the germline ends.

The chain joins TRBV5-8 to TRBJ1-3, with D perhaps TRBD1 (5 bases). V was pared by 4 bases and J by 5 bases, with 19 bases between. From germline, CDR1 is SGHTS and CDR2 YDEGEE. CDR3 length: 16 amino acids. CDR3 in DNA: TGTGCCAGCAGCAGCCGGGGTGCAGGGAGGAGAAACACCATATATTTT. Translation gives CASSSRGAGRRNTIYF.

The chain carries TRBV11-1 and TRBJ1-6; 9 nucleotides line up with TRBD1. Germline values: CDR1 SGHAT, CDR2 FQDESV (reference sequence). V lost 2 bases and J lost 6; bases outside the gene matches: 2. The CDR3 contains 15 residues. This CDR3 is CASSLTGGGNSPLHF. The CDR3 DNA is TGTGCCAGCAGCTTAACAGGGGGCGGTAATTCACCCCTCCACTTT.

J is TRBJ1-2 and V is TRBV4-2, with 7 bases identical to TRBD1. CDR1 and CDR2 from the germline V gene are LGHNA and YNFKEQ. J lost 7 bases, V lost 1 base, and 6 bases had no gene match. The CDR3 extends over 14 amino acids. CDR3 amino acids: CASSQGGKGAGYTF. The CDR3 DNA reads TGTGCCAGCAGCCAAGGGGGGAAGGGGGCTGGCTACACCTTC.

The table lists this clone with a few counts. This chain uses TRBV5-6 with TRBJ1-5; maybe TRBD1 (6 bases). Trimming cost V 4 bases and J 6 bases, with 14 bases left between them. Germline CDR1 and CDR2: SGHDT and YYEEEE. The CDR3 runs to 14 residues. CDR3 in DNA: TGTGCCAGCAGCCGCAGGGGTTCGGGTCAGCCCCAGCATTTT. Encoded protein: CASSRRGSGQPQHF.